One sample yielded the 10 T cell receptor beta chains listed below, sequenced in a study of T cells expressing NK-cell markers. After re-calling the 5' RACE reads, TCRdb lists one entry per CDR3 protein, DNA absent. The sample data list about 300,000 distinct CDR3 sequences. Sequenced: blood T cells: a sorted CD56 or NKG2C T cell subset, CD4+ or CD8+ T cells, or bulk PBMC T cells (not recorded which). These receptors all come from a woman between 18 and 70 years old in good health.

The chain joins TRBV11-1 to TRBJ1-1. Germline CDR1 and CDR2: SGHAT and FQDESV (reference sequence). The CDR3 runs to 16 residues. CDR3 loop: CASSPLMGLRNTEAFF.

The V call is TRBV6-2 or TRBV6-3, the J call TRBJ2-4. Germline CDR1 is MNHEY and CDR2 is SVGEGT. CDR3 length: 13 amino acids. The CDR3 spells CASRGLAKNIQYF.

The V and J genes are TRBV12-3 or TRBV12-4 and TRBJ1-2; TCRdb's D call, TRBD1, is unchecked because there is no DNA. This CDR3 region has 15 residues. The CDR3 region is CASTEGQAFNYGYTF.

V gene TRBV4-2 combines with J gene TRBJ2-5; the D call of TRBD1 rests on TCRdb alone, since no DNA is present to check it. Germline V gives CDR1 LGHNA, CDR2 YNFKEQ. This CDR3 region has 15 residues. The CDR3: CASSQDRATRETQYF.

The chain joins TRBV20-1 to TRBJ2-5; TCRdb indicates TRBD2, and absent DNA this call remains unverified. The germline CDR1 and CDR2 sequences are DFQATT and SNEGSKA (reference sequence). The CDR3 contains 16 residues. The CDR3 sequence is CSARAASGGTGETQYF.

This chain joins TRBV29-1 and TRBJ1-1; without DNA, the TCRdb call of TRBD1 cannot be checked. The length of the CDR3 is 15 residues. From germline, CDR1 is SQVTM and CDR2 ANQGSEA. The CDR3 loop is CSVARGGTGVTEAFF.

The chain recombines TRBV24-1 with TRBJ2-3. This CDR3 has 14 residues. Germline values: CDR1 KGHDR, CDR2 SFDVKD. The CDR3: CATSDFLRTDTQYF.

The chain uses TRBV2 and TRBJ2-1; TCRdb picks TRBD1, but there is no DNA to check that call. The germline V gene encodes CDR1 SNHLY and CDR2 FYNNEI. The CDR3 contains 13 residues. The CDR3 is CATDRDRSNEQFF.

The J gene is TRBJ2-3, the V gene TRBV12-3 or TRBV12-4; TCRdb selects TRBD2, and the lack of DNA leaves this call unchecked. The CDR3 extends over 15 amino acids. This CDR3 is CASRVLSGRTDTQYF.

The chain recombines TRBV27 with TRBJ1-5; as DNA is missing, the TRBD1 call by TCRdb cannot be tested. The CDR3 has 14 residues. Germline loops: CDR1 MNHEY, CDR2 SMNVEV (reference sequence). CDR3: CASSWRGSNQPQHF.